This T cell receptor (beta chain) was captured in a study of blood T cell repertoires in COVID-19. Study context: Samples representing acute and convalescent COVID-19 were sourced from the United States, Italy and Spain.

Sequencing was performed with immunoSEQ multiplex PCR; in TCRdb, only in-frame clones are kept and a portion is missing. The sample lists a few hundred thousand clones, around 88% occurring once. Germline values: CDR1 WNHNN, CDR2 SYGVQD (reference sequence). The CDR3 runs to 14 residues. Trimming shortened V by 7 bases and J by 3 bases, and 13 bases separated the two germline ends. This receptor was obtained from a woman in her 40s with acute COVID-19. The chain is built from TRBV10-1 and TRBJ1-3; maybe TRBD1 (6 bases). Sequences were obtained from PBMCs or T cells enriched from blood (not recorded which). The CDR3 loop reads CASNRTACGNTIYF. The CDR3 bases are TGCGCCAGCAACAGGACAGCATGTGGAAACACCATATATTTT.